This T cell receptor beta chain was sequenced for a study of T cells in Graves' hyperthyroidism and ophthalmopathy. About the study: Blood was drawn when the patient was first diagnosed and still untreated. Study-level results: Most expanded thyroid clonotypes above 0.001 also appeared in blood.

CDR1 and CDR2 (germline): SGHVS, FQNEAQ. V lost 2 bases to trimming and J lost 6 bases; unmatched junction nucleotides: 11. This CDR3 region has 16 residues. The study defined stable Graves' hyperthyroidism as no ophthalmopathy progression within 18 months. This clonotype was counted at least ten times. What it binds is not known. There were TCR beta CDR3 regions amplified from RNA transcripts. First-round RT-PCR targeting the TCR CDR3 was performed with the HTBI primer set. MiXCR, run by TCRdb on the multiplex PCR reads, gives a single entry per CDR3 protein. The repertoire holds hundreds of thousands of distinct CDR3 sequences, with about 15% as singletons.

This clonotype originated in a woman aged 18-35 years with Graves' hyperthyroidism. The chain recombines TRBV7-8 with TRBJ1-2, with 8 positions matching TRBD1. Sequencing used blood. The CDR3: CASSLRRDRPIDGYTF. CDR3 nucleotide sequence: TGTGCCAGCAGCTTAAGAAGGGACAGGCCTATCGATGGCTACACCTTC.